Below, 15 T cell receptor beta chains from the same sample are listed, as sequenced in a study of CD8 T cells in Susac syndrome. An amount of RNA that ranged from about 0.45 to 1 ug was reverse transcribed with random hexamers. One entry per CDR3 protein, called by TCRdb with MiXCR from the immunoSEQ multiplex PCR reads. The sample has about 440,000 distinct CDR3 sequences; 85% to 90% are singletons. The sample taken for sequencing was CD8+ T cells from PBMCs. The receptor set was obtained from a human donor with multiple sclerosis.

This clonotype was found once. The CDR3 DNA reads TGTGCCAGCAGTGAAGTGGGTGGGACAGGGCGTCTGGTCGGGGAGCTGTTTTTT. This translates into CASSEVGGTGRLVGELFF. This rearrangement joins TRBV6-1 to TRBJ2-2; 9 positions match TRBD1. Germline values: CDR1 MNHNS, CDR2 SASEGT. V shed 1 base and J 7 bases; nucleotides not matched to a gene: 13. The length of the CDR3 is 18 residues.

The rearrangement links TRBV30 to TRBJ1-2; weak D call: TRBD1 (6 bases). V was shortened by 2 bases and J by 0 bases, with 13 bases between the two germline ends. The CDR3 consists of 15 residues. Germline V lookup: CDR1 GTSNPN, CDR2 SVGIG (reference sequence). In DNA, the CDR3 is TGTGCCTGGAGTCCCAGGACAGCATCTAACTATGGCTACACCTTC. Its translation is CAWSPRTASNYGYTF.

V gene TRBV29-1 combines with J gene TRBJ2-7, with a weak D call TRBD1 (6 bases). The CDR3 consists of 12 residues. Germline V gene sequence: CDR1 SQVTM, CDR2 ANQGSEA. With 6 bases removed from V and 3 bases from J, the gap between germline ends came to 12 bases. CDR3 amino acids: CSVRQALYEQYF. In DNA form, the CDR3 reads TGCAGCGTGCGACAGGCCCTCTACGAGCAGTACTTC.

The chain recombines TRBV9 with TRBJ2-7; D not resolved. The CDR3 sequence is 15 residues long. With 3 bases removed from V and 6 bases from J, the gap between germline ends came to 19 bases. CDR1 is SGDLS, CDR2 YYNGEE, per germline. CDR3 amino acids: CASSAGGSLYGEQYF. CDR3 DNA sequence: TGTGCCAGCAGCGCTGGTGGGTCTCTTTACGGCGAGCAGTACTTC.

The chain is built from TRBV5-6 and TRBJ2-1; tentatively, D is TRBD2 (6 bases). The CDR3 runs to 14 residues. With 4 bases removed from V and 1 base from J, the gap between germline ends came to 9 bases. CDR1 and CDR2 (germline): SGHDT, YYEEEE. The CDR3 DNA sequence: TGTGCCAGCAGCCCACGGGGGTCCTACAATGAGCAGTTCTTC. It is translated as CASSPRGSYNEQFF. Full variable domain (outside the CDR3, taken from reference TRBV5-6 and TRBJ2-1): DAGVTQSPTHLIKTRGQQVTLRCSPKSGHDTVSWYQQALGQGPQFIFQYYEEEERQRGNFPDRFSGHQFPNYSSELNVNALLLGDSALYLCASSPRGSYNEQFFGPGTRLTVL.

The chain recombines TRBV9 with TRBJ2-3; D is uncertain. The germline gives CDR1 SGDLS, CDR2 YYNGEE. The V end was cut by 0 bases, the J end by 4 bases, with 6 bases between. The CDR3 extends over 13 amino acids. The DNA for the CDR3 is TGTGCCAGCAGCGTAGCTACCCCAGATACGCAGTATTTT. Translation gives CASSVATPDTQYF.

The chain links TRBV5-1 to TRBJ2-1, with 8 nucleotides matching TRBD1. The V gene end was trimmed by 5 bases and the J gene end by 4 bases; junction bases not matched to a gene: 17. The CDR3 contains 18 residues. Germline-derived CDR1 and CDR2 are SGHRS and YFSETQ. CDR3 nucleotides: TGCGCCAGCAGTTTTGATCCGGGACAGGAAAACTTGTACAATGAGCAGTTCTTC. Amino acid sequence: CASSFDPGQENLYNEQFF.

The CDR3: CASMGGSGTEAFF. In DNA form, the CDR3 reads TGCGCCAGCATGGGGGGGTCAGGCACTGAAGCTTTCTTT. This chain uses TRBV10-2 with TRBJ1-1; D perhaps matches TRBD1 (5 bases). With 7 bases removed from V and 4 bases from J, the gap between germline ends came to 13 bases. The CDR3 contains 13 residues. Germline lookup yields CDR1 WSHSY and CDR2 SAAADI.

The chain employs TRBV6-2 or TRBV6-3 and TRBJ2-7; 7 bases are shared with TRBD2. This CDR3 is 17 amino acids long. Trimming took 7 bases from V and 0 from J; bases not matched to a gene: 15. From germline, CDR1 is MNHEY and CDR2 SVGEGT. CDR3 loop: CASKSRETSWSSYEQYF. The CDR3 bases are TGTGCCAGCAAATCACGGGAGACTAGCTGGAGCTCCTACGAGCAGTACTTC.

The J gene is TRBJ2-1, the V gene TRBV29-1; D not certain. The CDR3 extends over 11 amino acids. Trimming took 5 bases from V and 10 from J, leaving 12 bases between them. Germline V gene lookup returns CDR1 SQVTM and CDR2 ANQGSEA. CDR3 loop: CSVFNSLEQFF. CDR3 sequence (DNA): TGCAGCGTTTTTAACTCTCTGGAGCAGTTCTTC.

The count of this clonotype is one. The chain has TRBV9 and TRBJ2-1, with 8 nucleotides matching TRBD2. Trimming removed 2 bases from V and 9 bases from J; junction bases left unmatched: 10. CDR1 is SGDLS, CDR2 YYNGEE, per germline. There are 15 residues in the CDR3. CDR3 sequence: CASSVDRGGLVEQFF. CDR3 bases: TGTGCCAGCAGCGTCGACCGGGGGGGACTAGTTGAGCAGTTCTTC. The full variable domain, with the rest looked up from reference TRBV9 and TRBJ2-1, is DSGVTQTPKHLITATGQRVTLRCSPRSGDLSVYWYQQSLDQGLQFLIQYYNGEERAKGNILERFSAQQFPDLHSELNLSSLELGDSALYFCASSVDRGGLVEQFFGPGTRLTVL.

The chain is built from TRBV27 and TRBJ2-1, with 9 positions matching TRBD1. Germline V gene data show CDR1 as MNHEY and CDR2 as SMNVEV (reference sequence). CDR3 length: 15 residues. Trimming cost V 3 bases and J 5 bases; bases outside gene matches: 5. The CDR3 DNA is TGTGCCAGCAGTTTCCAACAGGGGGCCGACAATGAGCAGTTCTTC. Translation gives CASSFQQGADNEQFF.

The chain recombines TRBV12-3 or TRBV12-4 with TRBJ2-7, with D hard to call. This CDR3 region has 14 residues. The germline V and J ends were trimmed by 5 bases and 3 bases, with 14 bases remaining between them. This chain's CDR3 is CASSRVSNYYEQYF. The CDR3 nucleotides read TGTGCCAGCAGTAGAGTTTCAAATTACTACGAGCAGTACTTC.

This clonotype occurred a few times. The V call is TRBV27, the J call TRBJ2-7; TRBD1 is a possible D gene (6 bases). CDR3 length equals 14 residues. The V end was cut by 4 bases, the J end by 0 bases, with 10 bases between. CDR1 is MNHEY and CDR2 is SMNVEV in the germline V gene (reference sequence). The CDR3 region has the DNA TGTGCCAGCAGTTCTTACAGGGTCTCCTACGAGCAGTACTTC. Its translation is CASSSYRVSYEQYF.

The chain links TRBV6-5 to TRBJ2-3; D is uncertain. CDR3 length equals 15 residues. The V gene lost 2 bases and the J gene lost 0 bases, with 9 bases spanning the gap. Germline V gives CDR1 MNHEY, CDR2 SVGAGI. Here the CDR3 DNA reads TGTGCCAGCAGTTACGACGGTACTAGCACAGATACGCAGTATTTT. Encoded protein: CASSYDGTSTDTQYF.